This T cell receptor (beta chain) is drawn from a study of CD8+ T cells in alopecia areata. V lost 7 bases and J lost 7, with 14 bases in between. The CDR3 has 11 residues. Germline values: CDR1 SQVTM, CDR2 ANQGSEA. Following RNA extraction, reverse transcription yielded cDNA that acted as the sequencing template. The assay was immunoSEQ multiplex PCR, and TCRdb's table has in-frame clones only and misses some. The data contain about 180,000 clones, almost 65% of them singletons. Sequenced here: CD4+ T cells sorted from blood, sampled at week 0. The chain combines TRBV29-1 with TRBJ2-7; D gene ambiguous. This clonotype was obtained from a human donor with alopecia areata. CDR3 sequence: CSASEEFEQYF. CDR3 in DNA: TGCAGCGCTTCCGAAGAATTTGAGCAGTACTTC.